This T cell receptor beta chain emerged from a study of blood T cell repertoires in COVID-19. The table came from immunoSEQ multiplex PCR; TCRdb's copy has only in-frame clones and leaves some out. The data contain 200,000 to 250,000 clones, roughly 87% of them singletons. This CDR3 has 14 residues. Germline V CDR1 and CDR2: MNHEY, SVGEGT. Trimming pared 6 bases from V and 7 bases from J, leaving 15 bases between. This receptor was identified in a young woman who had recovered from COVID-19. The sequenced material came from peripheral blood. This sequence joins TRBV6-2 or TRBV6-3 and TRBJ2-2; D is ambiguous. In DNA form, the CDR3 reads TGTGCCAGCAGCCTAACATTATCGGGCGGGGAGCTGTTTTTT. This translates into CASSLTLSGGELFF.